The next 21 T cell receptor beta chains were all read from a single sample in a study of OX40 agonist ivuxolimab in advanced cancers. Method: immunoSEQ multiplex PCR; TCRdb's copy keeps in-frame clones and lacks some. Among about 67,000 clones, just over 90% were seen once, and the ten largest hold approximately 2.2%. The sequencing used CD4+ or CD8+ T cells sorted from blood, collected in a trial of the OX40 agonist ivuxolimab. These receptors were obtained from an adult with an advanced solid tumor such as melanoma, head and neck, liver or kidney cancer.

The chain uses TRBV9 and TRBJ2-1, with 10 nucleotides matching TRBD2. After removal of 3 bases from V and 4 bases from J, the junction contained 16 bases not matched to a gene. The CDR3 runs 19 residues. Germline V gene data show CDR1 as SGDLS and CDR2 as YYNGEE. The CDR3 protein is CASSASGLAGARRYNEQFF. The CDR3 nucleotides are TGTGCCAGCAGCGCCTCCGGGCTAGCGGGGGCCCGGAGGTACAATGAGCAGTTCTTC.

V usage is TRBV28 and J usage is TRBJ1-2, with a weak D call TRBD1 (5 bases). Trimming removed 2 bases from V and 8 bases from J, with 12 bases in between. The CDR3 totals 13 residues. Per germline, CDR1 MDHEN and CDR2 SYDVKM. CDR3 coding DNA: TGTGCCAGCAGTTTAAGGGGCTGGAGAGGCTACACCTTC. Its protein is CASSLRGWRGYTF.

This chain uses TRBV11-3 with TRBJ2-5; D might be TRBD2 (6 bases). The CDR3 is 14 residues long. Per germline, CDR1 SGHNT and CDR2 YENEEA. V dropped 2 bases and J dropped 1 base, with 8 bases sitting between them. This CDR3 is CASSLRGIQETQYF. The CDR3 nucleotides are TGTGCCAGCAGCTTACGGGGGATCCAAGAGACCCAGTACTTC.

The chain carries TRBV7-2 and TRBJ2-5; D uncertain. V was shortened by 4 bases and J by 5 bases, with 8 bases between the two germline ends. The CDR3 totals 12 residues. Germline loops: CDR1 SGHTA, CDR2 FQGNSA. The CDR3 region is CASSSKEETQYF. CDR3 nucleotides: TGTGCCAGCAGCTCAAAGGAGGAGACCCAGTACTTC. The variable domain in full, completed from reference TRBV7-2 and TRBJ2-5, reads GAGVSQSPSNKVTEKGKDVELRCDPISGHTALYWYRQSLGQGLEFLIYFQGNSAPDKSGLPSDRFSAERTGGSVSTLTIQRTQQEDSAVYLCASSSKEETQYFGPGTRLLVL.

CDR3: CASSPGRPYEQYF. The DNA of the CDR3 is TGCGCCAGCAGCCCAGGGCGCCCATACGAGCAGTACTTC. The V call is TRBV4-3, the J call TRBJ2-7, with a weak D call TRBD1 (5 bases). Germline CDR1 is LGHNA and CDR2 is YSLEER. The V end was cut by 4 bases, the J end by 4 bases, with 11 bases between. CDR3 length: 13 amino acids.

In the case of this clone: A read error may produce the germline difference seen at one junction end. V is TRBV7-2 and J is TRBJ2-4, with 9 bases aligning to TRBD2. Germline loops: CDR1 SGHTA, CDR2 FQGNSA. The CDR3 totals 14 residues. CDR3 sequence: CASSLAGIQNIQYF. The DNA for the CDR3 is TGTGCCAGCAGCCTAGCGGGGATCCAAAACATTCAGTACTTC.

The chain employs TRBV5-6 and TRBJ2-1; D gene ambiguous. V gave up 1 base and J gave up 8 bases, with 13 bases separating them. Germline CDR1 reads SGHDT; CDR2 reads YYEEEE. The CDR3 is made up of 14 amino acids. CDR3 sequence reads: CASSLLGSPHEQFF. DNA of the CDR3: TGTGCCAGCAGCTTGTTGGGGTCCCCCCATGAGCAGTTCTTC. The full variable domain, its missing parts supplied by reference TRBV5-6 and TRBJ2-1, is DAGVTQSPTHLIKTRGQQVTLRCSPKSGHDTVSWYQQALGQGPQFIFQYYEEEERQRGNFPDRFSGHQFPNYSSELNVNALLLGDSALYLCASSLLGSPHEQFFGPGTRLTVL.

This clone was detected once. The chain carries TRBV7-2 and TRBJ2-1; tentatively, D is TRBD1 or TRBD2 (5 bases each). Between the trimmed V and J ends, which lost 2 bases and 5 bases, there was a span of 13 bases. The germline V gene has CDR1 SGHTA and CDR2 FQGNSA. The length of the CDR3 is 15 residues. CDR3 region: CASSLRWDPDNEQFF. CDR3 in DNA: TGTGCCAGCAGCTTAAGATGGGACCCTGACAATGAGCAGTTCTTC.

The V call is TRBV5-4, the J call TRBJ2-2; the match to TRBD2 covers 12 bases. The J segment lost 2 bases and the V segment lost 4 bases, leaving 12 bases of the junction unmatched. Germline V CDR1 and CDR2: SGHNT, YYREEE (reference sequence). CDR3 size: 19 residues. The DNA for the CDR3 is TGTGCCAGCAGCGACCCGTCGACTAGCGGGGGCCTTAACACCGGGGAGCTGTTTTTT. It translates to CASSDPSTSGGLNTGELFF. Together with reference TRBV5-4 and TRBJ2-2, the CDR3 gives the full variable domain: ETGVTQSPTHLIKTRGQQVTLRCSSQSGHNTVSWYQQALGQGPQFIFQYYREEENGRGNFPPRFSGLQFPNYSSELNVNALELDDSALYLCASSDPSTSGGLNTGELFFGEGSRLTVL.

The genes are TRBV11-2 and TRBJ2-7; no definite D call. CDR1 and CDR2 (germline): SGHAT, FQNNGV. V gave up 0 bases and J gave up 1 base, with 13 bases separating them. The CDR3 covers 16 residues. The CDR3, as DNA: TGTGCCAGCAGCTTAGATCCTGGCAGTAGGTCCTACGAGCAGTACTTC. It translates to CASSLDPGSRSYEQYF.

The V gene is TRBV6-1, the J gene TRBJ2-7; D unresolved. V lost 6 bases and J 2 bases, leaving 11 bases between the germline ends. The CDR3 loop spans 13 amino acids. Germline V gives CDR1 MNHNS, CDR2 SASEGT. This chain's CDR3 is CASRQAVPYEQYF. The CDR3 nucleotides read TGTGCCAGCAGGCAGGCGGTACCCTACGAGCAGTACTTC.

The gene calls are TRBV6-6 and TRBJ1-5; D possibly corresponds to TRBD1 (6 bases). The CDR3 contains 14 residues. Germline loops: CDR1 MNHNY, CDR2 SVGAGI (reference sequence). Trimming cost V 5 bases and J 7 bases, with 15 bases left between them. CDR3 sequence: CASSLGGAGQPQHF. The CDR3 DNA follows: TGTGCCAGCAGTCTCGGGGGGGCTGGGCAGCCCCAGCATTTT.

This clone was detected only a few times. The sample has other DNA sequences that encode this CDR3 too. Here the CDR3 DNA reads TGTGCCAGCTCTCCTACAGGGGGCGGCACAGATACGCAGTATTTT. Amino acid sequence: CASSPTGGGTDTQYF. The chain is built from TRBV18 and TRBJ2-3; TRBD1 agrees at 9 bases. CDR1 and CDR2 (germline): KGHSH, LQKENI. V shed 6 bases, J shed 1 base, and the junction held 5 bases outside the gene matches. CDR3 length equals 15 residues.

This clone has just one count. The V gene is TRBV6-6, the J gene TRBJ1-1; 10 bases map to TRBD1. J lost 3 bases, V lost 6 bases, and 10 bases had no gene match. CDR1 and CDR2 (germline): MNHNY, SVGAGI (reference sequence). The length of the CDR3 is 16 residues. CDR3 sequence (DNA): TGTGCCAGCAGCTCATCTCGGACAGGGGGAGACACTGAAGCTTTCTTT. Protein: CASSSSRTGGDTEAFF.

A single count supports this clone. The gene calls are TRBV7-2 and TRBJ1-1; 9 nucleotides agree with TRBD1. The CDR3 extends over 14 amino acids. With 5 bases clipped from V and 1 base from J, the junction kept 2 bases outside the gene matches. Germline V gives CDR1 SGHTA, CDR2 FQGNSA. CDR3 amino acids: CASSRGQGNTEAFF. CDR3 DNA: TGTGCCAGCAGCCGGGGACAGGGGAACACTGAAGCTTTCTTT.

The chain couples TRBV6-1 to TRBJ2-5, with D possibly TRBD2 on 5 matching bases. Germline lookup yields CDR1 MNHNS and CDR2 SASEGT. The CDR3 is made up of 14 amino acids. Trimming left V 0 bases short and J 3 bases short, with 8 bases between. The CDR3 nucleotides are TGTGCCAGCAGTGAAGCCCGAGGGAAAGAGACCCAGTACTTC. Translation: CASSEARGKETQYF.

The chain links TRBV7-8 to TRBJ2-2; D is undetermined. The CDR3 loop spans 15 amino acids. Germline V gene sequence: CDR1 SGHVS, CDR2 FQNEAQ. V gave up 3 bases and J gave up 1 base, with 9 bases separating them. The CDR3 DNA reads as TGTGCCAGCAGCTTCCGGGCAATGAACACCGGGGAGCTGTTTTTT. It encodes CASSFRAMNTGELFF.

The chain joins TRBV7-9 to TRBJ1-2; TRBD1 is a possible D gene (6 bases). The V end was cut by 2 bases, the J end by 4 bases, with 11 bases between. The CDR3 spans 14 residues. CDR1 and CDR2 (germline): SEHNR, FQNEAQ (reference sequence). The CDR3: CASSLSGRGYGYTF. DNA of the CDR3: TGTGCCAGCAGCTTATCAGGCAGGGGCTATGGCTACACCTTC.

The CDR3 nucleotides read TGTGCCAGCAGCTGGGAGGTTTATGGCTACACCTTC. Residues: CASSWEVYGYTF. The chain joins TRBV5-8 to TRBJ1-2; D remains unclear. Trimming removed 3 bases at V and 5 bases at J, with 8 bases between. Germline CDR1 is SGHTS and CDR2 is YDEGEE. The CDR3 runs to 12 residues.

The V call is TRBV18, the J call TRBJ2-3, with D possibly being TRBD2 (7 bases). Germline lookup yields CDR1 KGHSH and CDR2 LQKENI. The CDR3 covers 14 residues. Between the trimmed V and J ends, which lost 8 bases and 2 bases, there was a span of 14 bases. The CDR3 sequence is CASVYGGPTDTQYF. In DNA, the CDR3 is TGTGCCAGCGTTTACGGGGGGCCCACAGATACGCAGTATTTT.

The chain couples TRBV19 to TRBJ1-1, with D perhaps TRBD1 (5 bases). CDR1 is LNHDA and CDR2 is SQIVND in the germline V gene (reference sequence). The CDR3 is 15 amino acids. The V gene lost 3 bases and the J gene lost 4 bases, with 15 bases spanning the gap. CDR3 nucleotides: TGTGCCAGTAGTATCGGGGCAGGGAGGGGCACTGAAGCTTTCTTT. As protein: CASSIGAGRGTEAFF.